The 5 T cell receptor beta chains below were found in one sample sequenced in a study of blood T cell repertoires in COVID-19. TCRdb's copy holds only in-frame clones and misses some; the assay was immunoSEQ multiplex PCR. The sample shows fewer than 400,000 clones, approximately 83% of them seen only once. Sequencing was carried out using PBMCs or T cells enriched from blood (not recorded which). The receptors come from a man aged 25-40 years who had recovered from COVID-19.

The chain combines TRBV6-5 with TRBJ1-5; 9 positions match TRBD1. The V segment lost 5 bases and the J segment 2 bases; nucleotides outside the gene matches: 4. The CDR3 spans 15 residues. The germline CDR1 and CDR2 sequences are MNHEY and SVGAGI. Here the CDR3 DNA reads TGTGCCAGCAGTACAGGGGGCGAAGGCAATCAGCCCCAGCATTTT. It is translated as CASSTGGEGNQPQHF.

The chain joins TRBV5-6 to TRBJ1-5, with D hard to call. Germline CDR1 is SGHDT and CDR2 is YYEEEE. This CDR3 comprises 14 residues. Trimming removed 1 base at V and 3 bases at J, with 8 bases between. The CDR3 sequence is CASSLRGHNQPQHF. CDR3 coding DNA: TGTGCCAGCAGCTTGCGCGGGCACAATCAGCCCCAGCATTTT.

This clone has just a few counts. This chain links TRBV10-1 with TRBJ2-4; 7 nucleotides agree with TRBD2. The trim removed 2 bases at V and 5 bases at J, leaving 18 bases unmatched. The CDR3 extends over 19 amino acids. CDR1 and CDR2 (germline): WNHNN, SYGVQD (reference sequence). The CDR3 sequence is CASSEPYNRGEIWENIQYF. The CDR3 nucleotides read TGCGCCAGCAGTGAGCCCTACAACCGGGGGGAAATTTGGGAAAACATTCAGTACTTC.

The chain couples TRBV20-1 to TRBJ1-1, with TRBD1 matching over 8 bases. V shed 6 bases and J 11 bases; nucleotides not matched to a gene: 5. The CDR3 covers 10 residues. Germline V gene lookup returns CDR1 DFQATT and CDR2 SNEGSKA (reference sequence). DNA of the CDR3: TGCAGTGCGACACAGGGGGTGGCTTTCTTT. Its protein is CSATQGVAFF.

With respect to this clone: Distinct nucleotide sequences in the sample also encode this CDR3. The gene calls are TRBV4-1 and TRBJ2-5; possible D gene TRBD1, 7 bases. The CDR3 spans 16 residues. The V and J ends lost 3 bases and 5 bases respectively, with 19 bases between them. The germline V gene has CDR1 MGHRA and CDR2 YSYEKL. The CDR3 bases are TGCGCCAGCAGCCAGGGGGGCCAGGGGGGCACGGAGACCCAGTACTTC. Residues: CASSQGGQGGTETQYF.